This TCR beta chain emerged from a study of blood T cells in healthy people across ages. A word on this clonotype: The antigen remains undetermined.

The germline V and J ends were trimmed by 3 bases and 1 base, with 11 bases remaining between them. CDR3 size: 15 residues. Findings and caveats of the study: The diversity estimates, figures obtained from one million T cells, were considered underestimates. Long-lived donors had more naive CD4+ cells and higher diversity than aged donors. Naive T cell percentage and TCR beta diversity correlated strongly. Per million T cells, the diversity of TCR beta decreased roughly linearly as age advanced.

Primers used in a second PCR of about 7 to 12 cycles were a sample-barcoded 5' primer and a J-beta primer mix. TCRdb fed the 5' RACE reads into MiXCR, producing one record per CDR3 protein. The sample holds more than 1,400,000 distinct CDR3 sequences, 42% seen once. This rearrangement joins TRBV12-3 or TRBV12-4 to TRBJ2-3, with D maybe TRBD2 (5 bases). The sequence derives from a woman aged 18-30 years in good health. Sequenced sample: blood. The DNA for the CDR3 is TGTGCCAGCAGTTTGGTGCGGGCGCGCACAGATACGCAGTATTTT. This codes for CASSLVRARTDTQYF.